The sequence of this T cell receptor (beta chain) was determined in a study of patients and donors after allogeneic stem cell transplantation (dated by TCRdb to about 2020). Receptors were amplified or captured by RT-PCR. TCRdb names NextSeq 550 as the instrument used. TCRdb reprocessing: public reads trimmed at Q25 with fastp, clones called with MiXCR, in-frame beta chains kept. Merged by CDR3 protein, the rows form single entries marked with the most common genes and DNA. The sample records 410,000 or so distinct CDR3 sequences, 16% of which are singletons. The ten top clones hold just over 7% of the sample. As concerns this clonotype: Its antigen is still unknown. There are no base qualities to consult, and no much larger clone falls within one base.

There are 17 amino acids in the CDR3, from cysteine to phenylalanine inclusive. This entry keeps only the CDR3 DNA: 51 bases, framed from base 1. Taken from the germline V gene (reference sequence), the CDR1 and CDR2 loops are DFQATT and SNEGSKA. V gives up 0 bases and J gives up 7 bases, and the segment between their germline ends measures 24 bases. The receptor's source is a human donor who was either an allogeneic HSCT recipient or a stem cell or donor lymphocyte infusion donor (not recorded which). It is not recorded whose cells these are; they may come from a transplant donor. Material: blood, either unsorted or a sorted T cell fraction (not recorded which). The rearrangement joined TRBV20-1 to TRBJ1-2; perhaps TRBD1 is the D gene, with 5 bases matching. The DNA sequence is TGCAGTGCTAGAGAACACGCGACAGAAAATCCTCGTAGTGGCTACACCTTC. Translated, this gives CSAREHATENPRSGYTF.